This T cell receptor (beta chain) was found in a study of OX40 agonist ivuxolimab in advanced cancers. Study-wide background: Every 2 weeks, patients received ivuxolimab intravenously, dosed at 0.01 to 10 mg/kg. Previous treatment with anti-PD-1, anti-PD-L1 or anti-CTLA-4 therapy was allowed; 40% had received some.

In regard to this clone: Its antigen is as yet unknown.

Whole-study results and caveats: Clones of CD4+ and CD8+ blood T cells grew by week 6 at doses of 0.1 to 3.0 mg/kg.

CDR1 and CDR2 (germline): SGHTA, FQGNSA. The ends were cut back, 6 bases at V and 1 base at J, with 9 bases in the middle. The CDR3 sequence is 13 residues long. TCRdb's copy holds only in-frame clones and misses some; the assay was immunoSEQ multiplex PCR. The sample has around 68,000 clones; roughly 85% are singletons. This material consisted of CD4+ or CD8+ T cells sorted from blood, taken in a trial of the OX40 agonist ivuxolimab. This sequence joins TRBV7-2 and TRBJ2-5; D is perhaps TRBD1 (5 bases). The TCR was taken from an adult with an advanced solid tumor such as melanoma, head and neck, liver or kidney cancer. Here the CDR3 DNA reads TGTGCCAGCAGTCGTGGGGCCCAAGAGACCCAGTACTTC. Translation gives CASSRGAQETQYF.